This TCR beta chain was recovered during a study of post-analysis software for immune sequencing data. Whole-study findings and limits: Several TRBV segments were more frequent in patients than controls; TRBV5-6, TRBV5-1 and TRBV20-1 belonged to this group. A significant reduction in normalized Chao1 diversity was observed in multiple sclerosis patients versus controls.

Points on this clonotype: Its antigen is not known. Given the absence of the conserved phenylalanine or tryptophan at the CDR3 end, a read error is likely.

Unique molecular identifiers had been added to the TCR beta cDNA libraries. There were about 1 to 10 million T cells, and roughly 0.5 million cDNA molecules came from them. TCRdb re-derived calls from the PCR reads in MiXCR, one entry per CDR3 protein. The table records some 690,000 distinct CDR3 sequences, just under 30% of them present only once. J lost 13 bases, V lost 1 base, and 10 bases had no gene match. The CDR3 runs 14 residues. Germline loops: CDR1 LGHNA, CDR2 YSLEER. The sample consisted of blood. J is TRBJ2-1 and V is TRBV4-3; 7 nucleotides align to TRBD2. The TCR was taken from a girl aged 10-17 years with multiple sclerosis. Written as DNA, the CDR3 is TGCGCCAGCAGCCAAGGGGGGGGTCCCGGGACCCAGTTCGTC. Protein sequence: CASSQGGGPGTQFV.